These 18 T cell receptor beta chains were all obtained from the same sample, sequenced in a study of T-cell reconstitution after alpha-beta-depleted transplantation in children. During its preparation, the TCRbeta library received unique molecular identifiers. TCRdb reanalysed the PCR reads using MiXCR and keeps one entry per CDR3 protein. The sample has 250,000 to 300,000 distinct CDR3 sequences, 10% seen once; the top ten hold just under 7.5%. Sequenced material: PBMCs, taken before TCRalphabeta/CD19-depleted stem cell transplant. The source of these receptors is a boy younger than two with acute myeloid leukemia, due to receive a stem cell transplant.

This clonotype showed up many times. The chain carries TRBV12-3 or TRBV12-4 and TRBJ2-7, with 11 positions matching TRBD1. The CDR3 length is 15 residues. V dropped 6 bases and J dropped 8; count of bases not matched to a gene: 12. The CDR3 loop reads CASRKRTGGGYQQYF. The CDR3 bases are TGTGCCAGCAGAAAGAGGACAGGGGGCGGGTACCAGCAGTACTTC.

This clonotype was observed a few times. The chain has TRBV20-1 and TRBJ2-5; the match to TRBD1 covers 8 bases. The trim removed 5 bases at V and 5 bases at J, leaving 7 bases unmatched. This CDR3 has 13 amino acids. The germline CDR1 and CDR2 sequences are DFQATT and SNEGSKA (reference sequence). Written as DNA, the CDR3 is TGCAGTGCTGCCGCAGGGGGCGGGGAGACCCAGTACTTC. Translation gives CSAAAGGGETQYF.

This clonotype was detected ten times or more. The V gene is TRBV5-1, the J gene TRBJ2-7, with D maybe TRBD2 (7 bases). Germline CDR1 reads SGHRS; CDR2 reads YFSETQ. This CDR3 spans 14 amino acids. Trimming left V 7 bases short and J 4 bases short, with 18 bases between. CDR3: CASQPQGGGYEQYF. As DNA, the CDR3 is TGCGCCAGCCAACCACAGGGAGGGGGGTACGAGCAGTACTTC.

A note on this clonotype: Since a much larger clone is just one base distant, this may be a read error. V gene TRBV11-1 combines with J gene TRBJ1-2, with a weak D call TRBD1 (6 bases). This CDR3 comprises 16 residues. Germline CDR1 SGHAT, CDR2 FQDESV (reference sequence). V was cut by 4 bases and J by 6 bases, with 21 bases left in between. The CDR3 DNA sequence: TGTGCCAGCAGCTCTTATAAGCGGACAGCTGAAGATGGCTACACCTTC. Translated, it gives CASSSYKRTAEDGYTF.

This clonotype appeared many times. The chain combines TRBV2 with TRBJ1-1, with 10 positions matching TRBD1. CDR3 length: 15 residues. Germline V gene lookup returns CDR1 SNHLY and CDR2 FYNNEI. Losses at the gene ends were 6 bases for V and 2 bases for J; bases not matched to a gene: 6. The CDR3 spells CASRGQGRGNTEAFF. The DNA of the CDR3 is TGTGCCAGCAGGGGACAGGGGAGGGGAAACACTGAAGCTTTCTTT.

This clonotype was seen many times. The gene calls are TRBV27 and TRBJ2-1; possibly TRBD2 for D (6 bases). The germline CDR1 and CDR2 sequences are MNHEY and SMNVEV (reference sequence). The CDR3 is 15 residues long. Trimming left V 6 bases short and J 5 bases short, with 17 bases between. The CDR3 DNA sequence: TGTGCCAGCAGCCGAACGGGACTGAACCACAATGAGCAGTTCTTC. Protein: CASSRTGLNHNEQFF.

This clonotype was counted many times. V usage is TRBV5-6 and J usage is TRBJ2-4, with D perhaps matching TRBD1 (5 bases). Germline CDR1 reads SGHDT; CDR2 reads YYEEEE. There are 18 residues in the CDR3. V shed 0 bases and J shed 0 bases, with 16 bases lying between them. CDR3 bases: TGTGCCAGCAGCTTGGAGTTAGGGCAGGGATTAGCCAAAAACATTCAGTACTTC. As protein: CASSLELGQGLAKNIQYF.

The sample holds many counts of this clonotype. CDR3 residues: CASSVGDRGLYEQYF. CDR3 coding DNA: TGTGCCAGCAGCGTAGGAGACAGGGGGCTGTACGAGCAGTACTTC. The rearrangement uses TRBV9 and TRBJ2-7; 10 nucleotides align to TRBD1. Germline V gene data show CDR1 as SGDLS and CDR2 as YYNGEE. This CDR3 comprises 15 residues. The ends lost 0 bases at V and 4 bases at J; junction bases unmatched: 4.

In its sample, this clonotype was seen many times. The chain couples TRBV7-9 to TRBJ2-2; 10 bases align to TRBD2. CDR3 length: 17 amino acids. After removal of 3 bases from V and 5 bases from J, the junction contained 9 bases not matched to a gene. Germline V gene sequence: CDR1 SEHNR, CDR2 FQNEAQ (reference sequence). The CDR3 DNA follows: TGTGCCAGCAGCTTCCGAGCCCTAGCGGGAGAAACCGGGGAGCTGTTTTTT. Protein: CASSFRALAGETGELFF.

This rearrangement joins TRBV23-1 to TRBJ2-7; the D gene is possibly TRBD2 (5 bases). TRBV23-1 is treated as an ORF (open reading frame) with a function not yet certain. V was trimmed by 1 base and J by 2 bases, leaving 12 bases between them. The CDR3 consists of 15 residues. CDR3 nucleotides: TGCGCCAGCAGTCAATGGGTAGCGTCGGCCTACGAGCAGTACTTC. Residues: CASSQWVASAYEQYF.

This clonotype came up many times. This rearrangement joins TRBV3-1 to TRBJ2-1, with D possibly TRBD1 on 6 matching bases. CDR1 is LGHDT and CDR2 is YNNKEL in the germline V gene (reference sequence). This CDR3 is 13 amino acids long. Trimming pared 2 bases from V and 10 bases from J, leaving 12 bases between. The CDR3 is CASSQFPGTEQFF. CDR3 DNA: TGTGCCAGCAGCCAATTTCCCGGGACAGAGCAGTTCTTC.

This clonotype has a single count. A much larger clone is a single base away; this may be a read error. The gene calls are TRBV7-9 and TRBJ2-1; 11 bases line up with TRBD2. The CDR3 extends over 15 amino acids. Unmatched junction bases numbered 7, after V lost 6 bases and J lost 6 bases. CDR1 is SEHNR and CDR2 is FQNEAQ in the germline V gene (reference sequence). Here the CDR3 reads CASRFRGTSGNEQFF. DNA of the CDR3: TGTGCCAGCAGGTTTAGGGGGACTAGCGGCAATGAGCAGTTCTTC. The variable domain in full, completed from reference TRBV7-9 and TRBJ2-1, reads DTGVSQNPRHKITKRGQNVTFRCDPISEHNRLYWYRQTLGQGPEFLTYFQNEAQLEKSRLLSDRFSAERPKGSFSTLEIQRTEQGDSAMYLCASRFRGTSGNEQFFGPGTRLTVL.

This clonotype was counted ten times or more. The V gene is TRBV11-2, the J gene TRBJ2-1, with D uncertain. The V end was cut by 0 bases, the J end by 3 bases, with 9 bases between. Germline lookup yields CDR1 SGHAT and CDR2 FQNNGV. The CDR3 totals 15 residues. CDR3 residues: CASSLDGNVYNEQFF. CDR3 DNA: TGTGCCAGCAGCTTAGACGGAAATGTCTACAATGAGCAGTTCTTC. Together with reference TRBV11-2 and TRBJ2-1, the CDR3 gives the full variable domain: EAGVAQSPRYKIIEKRQSVAFWCNPISGHATLYWYQQILGQGPKLLIQFQNNGVVDDSQLPKDRFSAERLKGVDSTLKIQPAKLEDSAVYLCASSLDGNVYNEQFFGPGTRLTVL.

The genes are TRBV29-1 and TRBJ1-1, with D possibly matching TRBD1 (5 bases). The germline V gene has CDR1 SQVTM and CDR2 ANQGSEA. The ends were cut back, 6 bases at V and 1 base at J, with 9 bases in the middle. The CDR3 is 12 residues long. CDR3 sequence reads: CSVPTGNTEAFF. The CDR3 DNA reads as TGCAGCGTACCCACAGGGAACACTGAAGCTTTCTTT.

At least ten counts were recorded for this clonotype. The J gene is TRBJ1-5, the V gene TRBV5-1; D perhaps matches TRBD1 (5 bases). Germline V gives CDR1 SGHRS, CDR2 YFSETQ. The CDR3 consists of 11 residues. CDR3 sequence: CAHGAGQPQHF. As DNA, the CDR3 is TGCGCTCATGGCGCAGGGCAGCCCCAGCATTTT.

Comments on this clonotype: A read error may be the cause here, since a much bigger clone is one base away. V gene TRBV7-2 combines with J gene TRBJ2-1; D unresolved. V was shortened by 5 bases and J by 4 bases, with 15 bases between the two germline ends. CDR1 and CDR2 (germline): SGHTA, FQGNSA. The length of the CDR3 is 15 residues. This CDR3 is CASSPLGPAYNEQFF. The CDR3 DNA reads TGTGCCAGCAGCCCCCTTGGGCCGGCATACAATGAGCAGTTCTTC.

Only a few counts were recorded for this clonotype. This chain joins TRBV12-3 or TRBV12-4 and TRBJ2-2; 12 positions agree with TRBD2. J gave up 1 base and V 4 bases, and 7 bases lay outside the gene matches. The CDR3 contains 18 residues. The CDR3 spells CASSWASGRAENTGELFF. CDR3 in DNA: TGTGCCAGCAGTTGGGCTAGCGGGAGGGCCGAGAACACCGGGGAGCTGTTTTTT.

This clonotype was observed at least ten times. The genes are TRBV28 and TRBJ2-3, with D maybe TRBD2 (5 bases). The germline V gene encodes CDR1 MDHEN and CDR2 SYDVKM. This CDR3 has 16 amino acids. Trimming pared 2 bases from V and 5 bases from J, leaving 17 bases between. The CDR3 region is CASSLERVGLQDTQYF. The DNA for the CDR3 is TGTGCCAGCAGTTTAGAGAGGGTAGGGCTTCAAGATACGCAGTATTTT.